One sample yielded the 3 T cell receptor beta chains listed below, sequenced in a study of T cells in Graves' hyperthyroidism and ophthalmopathy. From RNA transcripts, TCR beta CDR3 regions were amplified. With the HTBI primer set, the TCR CDR3 went through a first round of RT-PCR. One entry per CDR3 protein, called by TCRdb with MiXCR from the multiplex PCR reads. This sample carries 300,000 to 500,000 distinct CDR3 sequences, roughly an eighth of them seen once, and the ten largest clones take around 28%. The sample was blood. These receptors were obtained from a man aged 50 to 59 with Graves' ophthalmopathy.

As concerns this clonotype: Being one base from a much bigger clone, this may be a read error. The rearrangement joins TRBV28 to TRBJ2-1; D is unclear. There are 15 residues in the CDR3. CDR1 is MDHEN, CDR2 SYDVKM, per germline. The CDR3, as DNA: TGTACCAGCTGCCCGGCCCTGAGCTCCTACAATGAGCAGTTCTTC. Amino acids: CTSCPALSSYNEQFF. The full variable domain, in which reference TRBV28 and TRBJ2-1 provide the parts outside the CDR3, is DVKVTQSSRYLVKRTGEKVFLECVQDMDHENMFWYRQDPGLGLRLIYFSYDVKMKEKGDIPEGYSVSREKKERFSLILESASTNQTSMYLCTSCPALSSYNEQFFGPGTRLTVL.

This clonotype appeared many times. V and J are TRBV6-1 and TRBJ2-3; maybe TRBD1 (5 bases). The CDR3 is 13 residues long. V was clipped by 4 bases and J by 2 bases, with 7 bases between them. Germline V gene sequence: CDR1 MNHNS, CDR2 SASEGT. For the CDR3, the DNA is TGTGCCAGCAGTGTAGGGGACACAGATACGCAGTATTTT. This translates into CASSVGDTDTQYF.

The sample holds many counts of this clonotype. The rearrangement uses TRBV11-3 and TRBJ2-7, with D perhaps assigned TRBD1 or TRBD2 (7 bases each). This CDR3 comprises 13 residues. V shed 5 bases and J shed 4 bases, with 12 bases lying between them. From germline, CDR1 is SGHNT and CDR2 YENEEA. CDR3: CASSPGGAYEQYF. In nucleotides, the CDR3 is TGTGCCAGCAGCCCAGGGGGGGCTTACGAGCAGTACTTC.